These T cell receptor beta chains were read from a single sample in a study of OX40 agonist ivuxolimab in advanced cancers. The assay was immunoSEQ multiplex PCR, and TCRdb's table has in-frame clones only and misses some. The table includes about 50,000 clones, roughly 93% detected once. Sequences were derived from CD4+ or CD8+ T cells sorted from blood, sampled in a trial of the OX40 agonist ivuxolimab. Receptor source: an adult with an advanced solid tumor such as melanoma, head and neck, liver or kidney cancer. The CDR3 runs from the conserved cysteine through the conserved F or W. D genes are given only for firm matches. Expanded clones are given a class, and other clones once, few, many or no size at all.

v_gene	d_gene	j_gene	abundance	CDR3aa	CDR3nt
TRBV25-1	NA	TRBJ1-1	NA	CASSLGTTTEAFF	TGTGCCAGCAGTCTCGGGACCACAACTGAAGCTTTCTTT
TRBV29-1	NA	TRBJ2-2	few	CSLDQGNGELFF	TGCAGCCTAGATCAGGGGAACGGGGAGCTGTTTTTT
TRBV28	NA	TRBJ2-1	NA	CASSLIALNEQFF	TGTGCCAGCAGTTTAATAGCACTCAATGAGCAGTTCTTC
TRBV4-2	NA	TRBJ2-3	NA	CASSQELAERTDTQYF	TGTGCCAGCAGCCAAGAATTAGCGGAGCGAACAGATACGCAGTATTTT
TRBV5-6	NA	TRBJ1-5	NA	CASSFSVGRGNQPQHF	TGTGCCAGCAGCTTTTCGGTAGGGCGTGGCAATCAGCCCCAGCATTTT
TRBV28	NA	TRBJ2-6	NA	CASSSRNEDGANVLTF	TGTGCCAGCAGTTCCCGCAATGAAGATGGGGCCAACGTCCTGACTTTC
TRBV28	TRBD1	TRBJ1-6	NA	CASTELTGRSPLHF	TGTGCCAGCACCGAATTGACAGGGCGATCACCCCTCCACTTT
TRBV4-1	NA	TRBJ2-7	once	CASSQDGKYNEQYF	TGCGCCAGCAGCCAAGATGGGAAGTATAACGAGCAGTACTTC
TRBV4-3	NA	TRBJ1-1	NA	CASSQDKGVTEAFF	TGCGCCAGCAGCCAAGATAAGGGGGTCACTGAAGCTTTCTTT
TRBV25-1	NA	TRBJ2-1	NA	CASSRDWYEQFF	TGTGCCAGCAGTAGAGACTGGTATGAGCAGTTCTTC
TRBV6-4	NA	TRBJ2-3	NA	CASSDSGVSTDTQYF	TGTGCCAGCAGTGACTCTGGGGTTTCCACAGATACGCAGTATTTT
TRBV7-8	NA	TRBJ1-1	NA	CASSLAAQNGNTEAFF	TGTGCCAGCAGCTTAGCAGCACAAAACGGGAACACTGAAGCTTTCTTT
TRBV6-5	TRBD2	TRBJ2-1	once	CASSYGLAAYNEQFF	TGTGCCAGCAGTTACGGGCTAGCGGCCTACAATGAGCAGTTCTTC
TRBV5-4	TRBD2	TRBJ2-1	NA	CASSLRGLAGGHLYNEQFF	TGTGCCAGCAGCTTGAGGGGACTAGCGGGAGGGCATCTATACAATGAGCAGTTCTTC